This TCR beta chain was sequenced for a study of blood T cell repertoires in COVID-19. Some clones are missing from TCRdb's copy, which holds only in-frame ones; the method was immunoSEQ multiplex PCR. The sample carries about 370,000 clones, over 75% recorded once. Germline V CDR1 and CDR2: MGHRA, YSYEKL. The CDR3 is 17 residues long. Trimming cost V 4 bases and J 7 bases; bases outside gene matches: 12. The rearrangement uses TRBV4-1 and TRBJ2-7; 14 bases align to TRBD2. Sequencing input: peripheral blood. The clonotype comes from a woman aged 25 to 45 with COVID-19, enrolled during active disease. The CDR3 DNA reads TGCGCCAGCAGCCGTGGACTAGCGGGAGGCCGCTCCGGGGAGCAGTACTTC. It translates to CASSRGLAGGRSGEQYF.